Below, 16 T cell receptor beta chains from the same sample are listed, as sequenced in a study of T cells generated in artificial thymic organoids. Artificial thymic organoids aggregated human hematopoietic stem and progenitor cells with human DLL1-expressing MS5 murine stromal cells. Residual T cells were removed by FACS sorting CD34+CD3- progenitor cells before seeding the organoids. TCRalpha and TCRbeta libraries were amplified separately by semi-nested PCR with TRAC or TRBC reverse primers. TCRdb called the 5' RACE reads again in MiXCR, with one record for every CDR3 protein. The sample yields 8,200 or so distinct CDR3 sequences, 20% to 30% seen once. No antigens are known for them. Sample: naive CD8+ T cells grown in artificial thymic organoids from cord blood stem and progenitor cells. Documented subset: CD3+TCRalphabeta+CD8SP T cells; for blood, CD45RO-CCR7+ naive CD8+ T cells. Receptors originate from a human donor who gave cord blood stem cells for thymic organoid culture, a cardiac surgery patient who gave postnatal thymus, or a blood donor (not recorded which).

In this sample, this clonotype turned up once. At one end, the junction sequence differs from germline, possibly due to a read error. The CDR3 loop is CASSQDMGSLSYNEQLF. CDR3 sequence (DNA): TGCGCCAGCAGCCAAGATATGGGGTCCCTCTCCTACAATGAGCAGCTCTTC. The chain has TRBV4-1 and TRBJ2-1; D is undetermined. This CDR3 is 17 amino acids long. Per the germline V gene, CDR1 is MGHRA and CDR2 is YSYEKL.

This clonotype is labeled as medium-sized. The chain recombines TRBV12-3 or TRBV12-4 with TRBJ1-2; D gene uncertain. Between the trimmed V and J ends, which lost 8 bases and 2 bases, there was a span of 12 bases. The CDR3 consists of 13 residues. CDR3 in amino acids: CASGLYGNYGYTF. CDR3 DNA sequence: TGTGCCAGCGGGCTTTACGGCAACTATGGCTACACCTTC.

Worth noting for this clonotype: One end of the junction does not line up with germline, which may come from a read error. The rearrangement links TRBV10-3 to TRBJ2-7, with D perhaps matching TRBD1 or TRBD2 (6 bases each). Germline V CDR1 and CDR2: ENHRY, SYGVKD. CDR3 length: 12 residues. The CDR3: CAIREGGYGQYF. The CDR3 DNA reads TGTGCCATCCGGGAAGGGGGGTACGGGCAGTACTTC.

The chain has TRBV5-1 and TRBJ1-5; no clear D gene. Germline-derived CDR1 and CDR2 are SGHRS and YFSETQ. V was shortened by 1 base and J by 1 base, with 3 bases between the two germline ends. CDR3 size: 13 residues. DNA of the CDR3: TGCGCCAGCAGCTTGTACAGCAATCAGCCCCAGCATTTT. This sequence encodes CASSLYSNQPQHF.

This clonotype was counted a few times. The chain is built from TRBV7-2 and TRBJ2-5; perhaps TRBD2 as D (6 bases). Germline CDR1 reads SGHTA; CDR2 reads FQGNSA. V lost 4 bases to trimming and J lost 4 bases, with 16 bases between them. This CDR3 contains 15 residues. The CDR3 nucleotides are TGTGCCAGCAGCTACCCCCGCAGGAGGGGAGAGACCCAGTACTTC. Translating it yields CASSYPRRRGETQYF.

By share of the sample, this clonotype is medium-sized. The gene calls are TRBV27 and TRBJ2-7, with D hard to call. With 4 bases removed from V and 0 bases from J, the gap between germline ends came to 7 bases. There are 13 residues in the CDR3. Germline V lookup: CDR1 MNHEY, CDR2 SMNVEV (reference sequence). In nucleotides, the CDR3 is TGTGCCAGCAGTTACGGGCGCTCCTACGAGCAGTACTTC. It encodes CASSYGRSYEQYF.

Within the sample, this clonotype is large. CDR3 amino acids: CASSLSGVTCSEQYF. DNA for the CDR3: TGCGCCAGCAGCTTGTCGGGGGTCACCTGTTCCGAGCAGTACTTC. The V gene is TRBV5-1, the J gene TRBJ2-7; a possible D gene is TRBD2 (6 bases). Trimming removed 1 base at V and 6 bases at J, with 17 bases between. Germline assignment: CDR1 SGHRS and CDR2 YFSETQ. The CDR3 covers 15 residues.

This clonotype was recorded a few times. J is TRBJ2-5 and V is TRBV4-2; 7 bases align to TRBD2. The V gene's germline CDR1 is LGHNA and CDR2 YNFKEQ. Trimming cost V 3 bases and J 6 bases; bases outside gene matches: 4. The CDR3 length is 13 residues. CDR3 nucleotides: TGTGCCAGCAGCCAGGGGGGGAGGAAGACCCAGTACTTC. It specifies CASSQGGRKTQYF.

Only a few counts were recorded for this clonotype. Given a much more abundant clone one base away, this may be a read error. The chain couples TRBV4-2 to TRBJ1-4, with D uncertain. Trimming left V 5 bases short and J 6 bases short, with 22 bases between. Germline V gene sequence: CDR1 LGHNA, CDR2 YNFKEQ. This CDR3 is 17 amino acids long. This CDR3 is CASSISPGEHFHEKLFF. The CDR3 nucleotides read TGTGCCAGCAGCATAAGTCCCGGGGAACACTTTCATGAAAAACTGTTTTTT.

Sample share makes this clonotype medium-sized (0.01 to 0.1%). The chain combines TRBV4-1 with TRBJ1-2, with D maybe TRBD1 (6 bases). Trimming took off 2 bases at V and 0 bases at J, with 19 bases between the two ends. From germline, CDR1 is MGHRA and CDR2 YSYEKL. The CDR3 extends over 18 amino acids. The CDR3 nucleotides are TGCGCCAGCAGCCAACATGGCTCCTTAGACAGGCCTAACTATGGCTACACCTTC. Its translation: CASSQHGSLDRPNYGYTF.

This clonotype was picked up a small number of times. V is TRBV5-1 and J is TRBJ2-7; 10 bases fit TRBD1. The CDR3 length is 14 residues. V lost 3 bases, J lost 5 bases, and 5 bases stayed unmatched. Germline CDR1 reads SGHRS; CDR2 reads YFSETQ. The CDR3 DNA is TGCGCCAGCAGCTCCGGGACAGGGGACCACGAGCAGTACTTC. This codes for CASSSGTGDHEQYF.

The chain employs TRBV12-3 or TRBV12-4 and TRBJ1-5, with D tentatively TRBD1 (5 bases). V lost 4 bases and J lost 0, with 10 bases in between. The CDR3 is 15 amino acids. DNA of the CDR3: TGTGCCAGCAGTTCCCAGGGTAATAGCAATCAGCCCCAGCATTTT. Its translation: CASSSQGNSNQPQHF.

This clonotype is termed medium-sized. The chain is built from TRBV4-2 and TRBJ2-7; tentative D call: TRBD1 (6 bases). The germline V gene has CDR1 LGHNA and CDR2 YNFKEQ. This CDR3 contains 15 residues. Trimming left V 3 bases short and J 7 bases short, with 19 bases between. In DNA form, the CDR3 reads TGTGCCAGCAGCCAGTCCCGGGACACTGCCTGGGAGCAGTACTTC. Amino acid sequence: CASSQSRDTAWEQYF.

This clonotype is medium-sized (0.01 to 0.1%) in the sample. V and J are TRBV12-3 or TRBV12-4 and TRBJ2-5, with TRBD2 matching over 8 bases. Germline trimming cut 5 bases from V and 0 bases from J; bases unmatched to any gene: 5. CDR3 size: 15 residues. CDR3 sequence (DNA): TGTGCCAGCAGTCACCGACTAGCGCACCAAGAGACCCAGTACTTC. Protein product: CASSHRLAHQETQYF.

This clonotype was seen a handful of times. Here the CDR3 DNA reads TGTGCCAGCAGCGCGAGGGACGACCCAGATACGCAGTATTTT. Its protein is CASSARDDPDTQYF. The gene calls are TRBV9 and TRBJ2-3; D may correspond to TRBD1 or TRBD2 (5 bases each). Trimming left V 3 bases short and J 4 bases short, with 12 bases between. The CDR3 covers 14 residues. The germline gives CDR1 SGDLS, CDR2 YYNGEE.

V usage is TRBV9 and J usage is TRBJ1-2, with D perhaps matching TRBD1 (5 bases). Trimming shortened V by 5 bases and J by 8 bases, and 10 bases separated the two germline ends. Germline V gene data show CDR1 as SGDLS and CDR2 as YYNGEE. This CDR3 spans 11 amino acids. The CDR3 bases are TGTGCCAGCAGGAGAAGGGGCGGCTACACCTTC. Its translation is CASRRRGGYTF.